Listed here are 7 T cell receptor beta chains from one sample, sequenced in a study of blood T cell repertoires in COVID-19. Some clones are missing from TCRdb's copy, which holds only in-frame ones; the method was immunoSEQ multiplex PCR. The table has about 330,000 clones, around 82% seen once. The source material was peripheral blood. The source is a woman in her forties or fifties with acute or convalescent COVID-19.

This clone was seen only once. The rearrangement joins TRBV5-4 to TRBJ1-4, with TRBD1 as a possible D gene (5 bases). This CDR3 is 15 amino acids long. Trimming stripped 3 bases from V and 3 bases from J, with 12 bases between. Per the germline V gene, CDR1 is SGHNT and CDR2 is YYREEE (reference sequence). The CDR3 region has the DNA TGTGCCAGCAGCTCCCTGGGGGGGGCTAATGAAAAACTGTTTTTT. This sequence encodes CASSSLGGANEKLFF.

The chain combines TRBV6-1 with TRBJ1-2; D is uncertain. Germline CDR1 MNHNS, CDR2 SASEGT. This CDR3 comprises 14 residues. Trimming took off 2 bases at V and 5 bases at J, with 12 bases between the two ends. This CDR3 reads CASSELRALYGYTF. Written as DNA, the CDR3 is TGTGCCAGCAGTGAATTAAGAGCTTTATATGGCTACACCTTC.

The chain links TRBV6-2 or TRBV6-3 to TRBJ1-4, with 9 bases identical to TRBD1. Germline V gene sequence: CDR1 MNHEY, CDR2 SVGEGT. J lost 5 bases, V lost 4 bases, and 5 bases had no gene match. This CDR3 comprises 15 residues. Here the CDR3 DNA reads TGTGCCAGCAGTTCCGCCGGGACAGGGAATGAAAAACTGTTTTTT. Translating it yields CASSSAGTGNEKLFF.

This clone has just a few counts. Other nucleotide sequences from this sample produce the same CDR3. V is TRBV4-2 and J is TRBJ1-3, with 9 nucleotides matching TRBD1. The V segment lost 1 base and the J segment 0 bases; nucleotides outside the gene matches: 1. CDR3 length: 16 residues. The germline gives CDR1 LGHNA, CDR2 YNFKEQ. DNA for the CDR3: TGTGCCAGCAGCCAAGGGGGACAGGGCTCTGGAAACACCATATATTTT. It encodes CASSQGGQGSGNTIYF.

The chain uses TRBV9 and TRBJ2-2, with D possibly matching TRBD1 (6 bases). Per the germline V gene, CDR1 is SGDLS and CDR2 is YYNGEE. The CDR3 has 17 amino acids. The ends were cut back, 2 bases at V and 4 bases at J, with 18 bases in the middle. CDR3 nucleotides: TGTGCCAGCAGCGTTTGGGACGGGACAAAATCCACCGGGGAGCTGTTTTTT. Its translation is CASSVWDGTKSTGELFF.

This rearrangement joins TRBV5-1 to TRBJ1-1; D is perhaps TRBD1 (5 bases). The CDR3 is 19 residues long. Looked up from germline, CDR1 is SGHRS and CDR2 is YFSETQ. Trimming shortened V by 4 bases and J by 0 bases, and 25 bases separated the two germline ends. In DNA form, the CDR3 reads TGCGCCAGCAGCGGGACTCTTGCCGACAGCCCAGTGGTGAACACTGAAGCTTTCTTT. It yields the protein CASSGTLADSPVVNTEAFF.

This chain connects TRBV18 to TRBJ2-5, with D maybe TRBD1 (5 bases). Trimming removed 1 base from V and 4 bases from J, with 10 bases in between. CDR3 length equals 14 residues. Germline CDR1 is KGHSH and CDR2 is LQKENI. The DNA of the CDR3 is TGTGCCAGCTCACCACTCAGGGAAATAGAGACCCAGTACTTC. This codes for CASSPLREIETQYF.